The next 28 T cell receptor beta chains were all read from a single sample in a study of blood T cell repertoires in COVID-19. The table came from immunoSEQ multiplex PCR; TCRdb's copy has only in-frame clones and leaves some out. The data show around 50,000 clones, roughly 82% seen once. Specimen: peripheral blood. Receptors were obtained from a human donor in a cohort sampled during active COVID-19.

This sequence joins TRBV2 and TRBJ2-1; possible D gene TRBD1, 6 bases. The V gene's germline CDR1 is SNHLY and CDR2 FYNNEI. The V end lost 6 bases, the J end lost 6 bases, and 9 bases lay between the germline ends. The CDR3 covers 12 residues. CDR3 in DNA: TGTGCCAGCAGGGGGGCCACCAATGAGCAGTTCTTC. It translates to CASRGATNEQFF.

The genes are TRBV2 and TRBJ2-3; perhaps TRBD1 as D (5 bases). Trimming stripped 4 bases from V and 1 base from J, with 15 bases between. This CDR3 has 16 residues. Germline V gene sequence: CDR1 SNHLY, CDR2 FYNNEI. CDR3 region: CASSASGRLRTDTQYF. The CDR3 nucleotides are TGTGCCAGCAGTGCATCAGGGCGTCTCCGCACAGATACGCAGTATTTT.

The rearrangement uses TRBV6-5 and TRBJ2-2, with D possibly TRBD2 on 6 matching bases. The CDR3 covers 15 residues. Trimming left V 2 bases short and J 4 bases short, with 11 bases between. The germline V gene encodes CDR1 MNHEY and CDR2 SVGAGI. CDR3 DNA: TGTGCCAGCAGTTACGGTCTCGGGGGCACCGGGGAGCTGTTTTTT. Translated: CASSYGLGGTGELFF.

There are a few counts of this clone. J is TRBJ2-1 and V is TRBV24-1; 11 bases map to TRBD2. The CDR3 is 18 residues long. Germline-derived CDR1 and CDR2 are KGHDR and SFDVKD. V lost 3 bases to trimming and J lost 7 bases; unmatched junction nucleotides: 13. CDR3 amino acids: CATSDPRELVAGGNEQFF. The CDR3 region has the DNA TGTGCCACCAGTGATCCCCGGGAGTTGGTAGCGGGAGGGAATGAGCAGTTCTTC.

V is TRBV30 and J is TRBJ2-7; no definite D call. This CDR3 comprises 13 residues. Germline CDR1 is GTSNPN and CDR2 is SVGIG (reference sequence). V gave up 3 bases and J gave up 3 bases, with 12 bases separating them. CDR3: CAWRIQKSYEQYF. CDR3 in DNA: TGTGCCTGGAGAATACAGAAGAGCTACGAGCAGTACTTC.

CDR3 region: CASRTGAYSGNTIYF. In DNA, the CDR3 is TGTGCCAGCAGAACCGGAGCATACTCTGGAAACACCATATATTTT. The chain employs TRBV27 and TRBJ1-3; D is undetermined. The V and J ends lost 6 bases and 0 bases respectively, with 12 bases between them. The germline gives CDR1 MNHEY, CDR2 SMNVEV (reference sequence). The CDR3 sequence is 15 residues long.

V gene TRBV5-6 combines with J gene TRBJ2-1; the D is unclear. Trimming cost V 4 bases and J 0 bases, with 14 bases left between them. Germline V lookup: CDR1 SGHDT, CDR2 YYEEEE. This CDR3 comprises 16 residues. The CDR3, as DNA: TGTGCCAGCAGCACCCTCCTACTTCGCTCCTACAATGAGCAGTTCTTC. Translated, it gives CASSTLLLRSYNEQFF.

This clone was observed once. V and J are TRBV18 and TRBJ2-1; TRBD2 is a possible D gene (5 bases). Per the germline V gene, CDR1 is KGHSH and CDR2 is LQKENI. The CDR3 sequence is 14 residues long. Trimming shortened V by 1 base and J by 5 bases, and 9 bases separated the two germline ends. CDR3 nucleotides: TGTGCCAGCTCACCACTAGCGAGCCACAATGAGCAGTTCTTC. Translation gives CASSPLASHNEQFF. Full variable domain (remainder filled in from reference TRBV18 and TRBJ2-1): NAGVMQNPRHLVRRRGQEARLRCSPMKGHSHVYWYRQLPEEGLKFMVYLQKENIIDESGMPKERFSAEFPKEGPSILRIQQVVRGDSAAYFCASSPLASHNEQFFGPGTRLTVL.

The V gene is TRBV28, the J gene TRBJ2-3; 9 bases are shared with TRBD1. This CDR3 has 13 residues. Germline CDR1 and CDR2: MDHEN and SYDVKM. V dropped 6 bases and J dropped 5; count of bases not matched to a gene: 3. CDR3 DNA: TGTGCCAGCAGGGGACAGGGCAGAGATACGCAGTATTTT. It translates to CASRGQGRDTQYF.

V is TRBV5-3 and J is TRBJ1-2, with D tentatively TRBD1 (6 bases). TRBV5-3 is an open reading frame, and its role is uncertain. V was pared by 4 bases and J by 1 base, with 20 bases between. This CDR3 comprises 17 residues. The CDR3 protein is CARSQTSTGICNYGYTF. The DNA for the CDR3 is TGTGCCAGAAGCCAAACGTCCACAGGGATCTGTAACTATGGCTACACCTTC.

In nucleotides, the CDR3 is TGTGCCAGCAGCTTGGCCCCCGACAGGGTTTATTCACCCCTCCACTTT. Protein product: CASSLAPDRVYSPLHF. The chain joins TRBV5-5 to TRBJ1-6, with TRBD1 matching over 7 bases. The CDR3 has 16 amino acids. V was pared by 0 bases and J by 8 bases, with 8 bases of the junction left unmatched. Germline V lookup: CDR1 SGHKS, CDR2 YYEKEE (reference sequence). The whole variable domain, filled in from reference TRBV5-5 and TRBJ1-6, reads DAGVTQSPTHLIKTRGQQVTLRCSPISGHKSVSWYQQVLGQGPQFIFQYYEKEERGRGNFPDRFSARQFPNYSSELNVNALLLGDSALYLCASSLAPDRVYSPLHFGNGTRLTVT.

The rearrangement uses TRBV19 and TRBJ2-1; 10 bases are a match to TRBD2. The length of the CDR3 is 15 residues. Trimming at V came to 5 bases and at J to 3 bases, leaving 4 bases not matched to a gene. Germline CDR1 is LNHDA and CDR2 is SQIVND (reference sequence). The CDR3 here is CASSASGSFYNEQFF. The CDR3 DNA sequence: TGTGCCAGTAGTGCTAGCGGGAGCTTCTACAATGAGCAGTTCTTC. Together with reference TRBV19 and TRBJ2-1, the CDR3 gives the full variable domain: DGGITQSPKYLFRKEGQNVTLSCEQNLNHDAMYWYRQDPGQGLRLIYYSQIVNDFQKGDIAEGYSVSREKKESFPLTVTSAQKNPTAFYLCASSASGSFYNEQFFGPGTRLTVL.

The chain is built from TRBV28 and TRBJ1-2; 10 nucleotides align to TRBD1. CDR1 and CDR2 (germline): MDHEN, SYDVKM. The V segment lost 7 bases and the J segment 2 bases; nucleotides outside the gene matches: 7. This CDR3 contains 15 residues. The CDR3 sequence is CASIPGQGKNYGYTF. As DNA, the CDR3 is TGTGCCAGCATCCCGGGACAGGGGAAAAACTATGGCTACACCTTC.

This clone was seen a handful of times. This chain connects TRBV6-5 to TRBJ1-1; a possible D gene is TRBD1 (5 bases). The CDR3 extends over 15 amino acids. Germline-derived CDR1 and CDR2 are MNHEY and SVGAGI. Trimming removed 5 bases at V and 1 base at J, with 14 bases between. The CDR3 bases are TGTGCCAGCAGTCACCGGGGGACGGGGAACACTGAAGCTTTCTTT. This codes for CASSHRGTGNTEAFF.

The count of this clone is one. V usage is TRBV11-2 and J usage is TRBJ1-2, with D possibly being TRBD1 (6 bases). This CDR3 contains 17 residues. Germline values: CDR1 SGHAT, CDR2 FQNNGV. Trimming left V 3 bases short and J 3 bases short, with 20 bases between. The CDR3 sequence is CASSFGTLGVWDYGYTF. The CDR3 DNA reads TGTGCCAGCAGCTTTGGGACACTTGGGGTCTGGGACTATGGCTACACCTTC. The full variable domain, in which reference TRBV11-2 and TRBJ1-2 provide the parts outside the CDR3, is EAGVAQSPRYKIIEKRQSVAFWCNPISGHATLYWYQQILGQGPKLLIQFQNNGVVDDSQLPKDRFSAERLKGVDSTLKIQPAKLEDSAVYLCASSFGTLGVWDYGYTFGSGTRLTVV.

The chain joins TRBV6-1 to TRBJ1-4; possible D gene TRBD1, 6 bases. The CDR3 is 13 amino acids. Trimming removed 1 base at V and 10 bases at J, with 10 bases between. The germline V gene encodes CDR1 MNHNS and CDR2 SASEGT. CDR3 DNA sequence: TGTGCCAGCAGTGAAGGGGGGCGAGGAAAACTGTTTTTT. It codes for CASSEGGRGKLFF.

The gene calls are TRBV6-6 and TRBJ1-6, with unresolved D. Germline assignment: CDR1 MNHNY and CDR2 SVGAGI (reference sequence). V was trimmed by 2 bases and J by 6 bases, leaving 8 bases between them. CDR3 length: 14 residues. The CDR3 loop reads CASSYGGSNSPLHF. The CDR3 DNA sequence: TGTGCCAGCAGTTACGGAGGGAGTAATTCACCCCTCCACTTT.

This chain links TRBV3-1 (or the pseudogene TRBV3-2) with TRBJ1-2; D is unresolved. The germline gives CDR1 LGHDT, CDR2 YNNKEL (reference sequence). The V and J ends lost 0 bases and 4 bases respectively, with 9 bases between them. The CDR3 has 14 residues. The CDR3 region is CASSQETGTYGYTF. CDR3 in DNA: TGTGCCAGCAGCCAAGAGACTGGAACCTATGGCTACACCTTC.

The genes are TRBV28 and TRBJ2-7; 8 positions match TRBD2. V lost 4 bases and J lost 5; bases outside the gene matches: 10. This CDR3 has 15 amino acids. CDR1 is MDHEN and CDR2 is SYDVKM in the germline V gene. CDR3 sequence (DNA): TGTGCCAGCAGTTCCTTTGGCGGGGGGATAGACGAGCAGTACTTC. Residues: CASSSFGGGIDEQYF.

This clone was recorded only once. The rearrangement joins TRBV29-1 to TRBJ1-2; D gene unclear. V lost 4 bases and J lost 4, with 16 bases in between. Germline V gene data show CDR1 as SQVTM and CDR2 as ANQGSEA. The CDR3 covers 14 residues. This CDR3 is CSVALATQIYGYTF. CDR3 bases: TGCAGCGTTGCCTTGGCGACACAAATCTATGGCTACACCTTC.

This chain links TRBV19 with TRBJ2-3; weak D call: TRBD1 (5 bases). This CDR3 is built from 14 residues. Germline V gene sequence: CDR1 LNHDA, CDR2 SQIVND (reference sequence). V was shortened by 1 base and J by 4 bases, with 9 bases between the two germline ends. CDR3 sequence: CASSIGGSPDTQYF. CDR3 DNA sequence: TGTGCCAGTAGTATAGGGGGCAGCCCAGATACGCAGTATTTT.

This chain joins TRBV4-3 and TRBJ2-1; 8 bases align to TRBD2. The J segment lost 5 bases and the V segment lost 2 bases, leaving 14 bases of the junction unmatched. CDR3 length: 18 amino acids. The germline gives CDR1 LGHNA, CDR2 YSLEER. The chain's CDR3 is CASSQQVANGRADNEQFF. CDR3 nucleotide sequence: TGCGCCAGCAGCCAACAAGTAGCTAACGGGAGGGCCGACAATGAGCAGTTCTTC.

The rearrangement joins TRBV7-2 to TRBJ2-7; D unresolved. From germline, CDR1 is SGHTA and CDR2 FQGNSA. Trimming left V 3 bases short and J 5 bases short, with 8 bases between. CDR3 length: 12 residues. CDR3 DNA sequence: TGTGCCAGCAGCTTTCGTTCCGACGAGCAGTACTTC. This codes for CASSFRSDEQYF.

The V call is TRBV30, the J call TRBJ1-1, with D possibly matching TRBD1 (5 bases). V was pared by 0 bases and J by 12 bases, with 11 bases between. This CDR3 has 11 residues. Germline V gives CDR1 GTSNPN, CDR2 SVGIG (reference sequence). Here the CDR3 reads CAWSVQEWPFF. In nucleotides, the CDR3 is TGTGCCTGGAGTGTACAGGAGTGGCCTTTCTTT.

The chain uses TRBV5-6 and TRBJ1-1; D ambiguous. The CDR3 totals 15 residues. Per the germline V gene, CDR1 is SGHDT and CDR2 is YYEEEE. Trimming removed 1 base from V and 4 bases from J, with 14 bases in between. CDR3 region: CASSLYGRVSTEAFF. The CDR3, as DNA: TGTGCCAGCAGCTTGTACGGGAGGGTAAGCACTGAAGCTTTCTTT.

This chain uses TRBV6-5 with TRBJ2-2, with 7 bases fitting TRBD2. This CDR3 spans 15 amino acids. Germline trimming cut 8 bases from V and 4 bases from J; bases unmatched to any gene: 10. CDR1 is MNHEY and CDR2 is SVGAGI in the germline V gene. Here the CDR3 DNA reads TGTGCCAGCTCCGGTCCGGGACTAATCACCGGGGAGCTGTTTTTT. Protein: CASSGPGLITGELFF.

The chain recombines TRBV28 with TRBJ2-1; TRBD1 agrees at 9 bases. The J segment lost 7 bases and the V segment lost 7 bases, leaving 11 bases of the junction unmatched. The CDR3 has 15 residues. Looked up from germline, CDR1 is MDHEN and CDR2 is SYDVKM. The CDR3 protein is CASTSSGTGWNEQFF. In nucleotides, the CDR3 is TGTGCCAGCACCTCCTCAGGGACAGGGTGGAATGAGCAGTTCTTC.

On this clone itself: Other DNA sequences of this sample code for an identical CDR3. The chain has TRBV6-1 and TRBJ1-5, with D perhaps TRBD1 (5 bases). Trimming cost V 2 bases and J 4 bases, with 6 bases left between them. Germline CDR1 MNHNS, CDR2 SASEGT. CDR3 length: 13 amino acids. Here the CDR3 reads CASSESGNQPQHF. The CDR3 DNA sequence: TGTGCCAGCAGTGAATCAGGGAATCAGCCCCAGCATTTT.